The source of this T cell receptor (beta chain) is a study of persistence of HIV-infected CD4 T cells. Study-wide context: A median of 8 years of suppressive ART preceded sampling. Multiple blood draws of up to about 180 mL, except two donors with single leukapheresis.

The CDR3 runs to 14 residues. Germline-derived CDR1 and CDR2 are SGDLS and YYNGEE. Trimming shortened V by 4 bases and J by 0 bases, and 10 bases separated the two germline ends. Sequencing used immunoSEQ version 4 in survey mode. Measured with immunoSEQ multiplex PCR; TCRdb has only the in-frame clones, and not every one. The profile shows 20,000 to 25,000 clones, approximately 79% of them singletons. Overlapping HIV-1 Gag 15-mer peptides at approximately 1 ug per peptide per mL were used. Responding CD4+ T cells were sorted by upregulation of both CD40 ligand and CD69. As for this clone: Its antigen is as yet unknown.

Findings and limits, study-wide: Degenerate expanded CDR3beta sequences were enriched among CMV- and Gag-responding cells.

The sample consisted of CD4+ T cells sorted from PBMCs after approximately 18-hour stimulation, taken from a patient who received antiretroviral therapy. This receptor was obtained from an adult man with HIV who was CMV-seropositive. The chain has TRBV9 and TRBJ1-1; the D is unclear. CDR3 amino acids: CASSPPVMNTEAFF. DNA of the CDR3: TGTGCCAGCAGCCCTCCGGTCATGAACACTGAAGCTTTCTTT.